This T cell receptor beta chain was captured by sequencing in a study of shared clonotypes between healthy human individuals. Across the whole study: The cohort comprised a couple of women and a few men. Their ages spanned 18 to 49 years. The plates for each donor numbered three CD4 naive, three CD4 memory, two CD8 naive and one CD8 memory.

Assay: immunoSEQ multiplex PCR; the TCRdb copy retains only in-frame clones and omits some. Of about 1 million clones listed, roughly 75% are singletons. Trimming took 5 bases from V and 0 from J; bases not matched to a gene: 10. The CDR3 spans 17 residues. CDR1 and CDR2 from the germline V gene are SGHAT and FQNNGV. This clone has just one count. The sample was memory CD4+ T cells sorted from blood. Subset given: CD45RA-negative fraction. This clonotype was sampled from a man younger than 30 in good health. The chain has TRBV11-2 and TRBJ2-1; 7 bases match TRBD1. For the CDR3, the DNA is TGTGCCAGCAGCAAAACAGGGGCGAGTGGCTCCTACAATGAGCAGTTCTTC. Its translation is CASSKTGASGSYNEQFF.